A selection of T cell receptor beta chains follows, all from one sample in a study of CD8+CD57+ T cells in acquired aplastic anemia. TCRdb itself ran the reads through MiXCR, one entry per CDR3 protein. The table records over 200,000 distinct CDR3 sequences, 61% of them present only once. Sequencing was performed on sorted CD4+, CD8+, or CD8+CD57+ T cells (not recorded which) from PBMCs. Receptors were obtained from a human donor in good health. CDR3s include the opening cysteine and the closing phenylalanine or tryptophan. A D gene is named only where the DNA matches it firmly. Rows give clone size only sometimes, using once, few, many, or a class for an expanded clone.

abundance: many
d_gene: TRBD1
v_gene: TRBV5-1
j_gene: TRBJ1-5
CDR3nt: TGCGCCAGCAGCTTGGGGGACAGCAACAATCAGCCCCAGCATTTT
CDR3aa: CASSLGDSNNQPQHF

abundance: -
d_gene: -
v_gene: TRBV10-1
j_gene: TRBJ1-1
CDR3nt: TGTGCCAGTAGTATTAACCCCATGAACACTGAAGCTTTCTTT
CDR3aa: CASSINPMNTEAFF

abundance: -
d_gene: TRBD1
v_gene: TRBV7-3
j_gene: TRBJ1-3
CDR3nt: TGTGCCAGCAGCGCGGACAGGGGGAACTCCATATATTTT
CDR3aa: CASSADRGNSIYF

abundance: few
d_gene: TRBD2
v_gene: TRBV7-2
j_gene: TRBJ2-5
CDR3nt: TGTGCCAGCAGCTGGACTAGCGGGGACCAAGAGACCCAGTACTTC
CDR3aa: CASSWTSGDQETQYF

abundance: -
d_gene: TRBD1
v_gene: TRBV7-2
j_gene: TRBJ1-5
CDR3nt: TGTGCCAGCAGAAGACAGGGAGATCAGCCCCAGCATTTT
CDR3aa: CASRRQGDQPQHF

abundance: -
d_gene: -
v_gene: TRBV6-5
j_gene: TRBJ1-6
CDR3nt: TGTGCCAGCAGTCGGGACAACAATTCACCCCTCCACTTT
CDR3aa: CASSRDNNSPLHF

abundance: -
d_gene: -
v_gene: TRBV20-1
j_gene: TRBJ2-2
CDR3nt: TGCAGTGCTAAAAAGCCGGGCGGCGGGGAGCTGTTTTTT
CDR3aa: CSAKKPGGGELFF

abundance: -
d_gene: TRBD1
v_gene: TRBV25-1
j_gene: TRBJ1-1
CDR3nt: TGTGCCAGCATCCCAGGGGGACAGATGAACACTGAAGCTTTCTTT
CDR3aa: CASIPGGQMNTEAFF

abundance: -
d_gene: TRBD2
v_gene: TRBV7-9
j_gene: TRBJ2-3
CDR3nt: TGTGCCAGCAGCTTAGGCCTAGCGGGGTCTAGCACAGATACGCAGTATTTT
CDR3aa: CASSLGLAGSSTDTQYF

abundance: -
d_gene: -
v_gene: TRBV6-1
j_gene: TRBJ2-5
CDR3nt: TGTGCCAGCAGGGAACAGGTCGTATCGGGGACCCAGTACTTC
CDR3aa: CASREQVVSGTQYF

abundance: -
d_gene: TRBD1
v_gene: TRBV12-3/TRBV12-4
j_gene: TRBJ2-7
CDR3nt: TGTGCCAGCAGTTTTCCGGGACAGGGGGCTAACGAGCAGTACTTC
CDR3aa: CASSFPGQGANEQYF

abundance: many
d_gene: -
v_gene: TRBV4-1
j_gene: TRBJ1-1
CDR3nt: TGCGCCAGCAGCCAAGATGTGGGTCGGAACACTGAAGCTTTCTTT
CDR3aa: CASSQDVGRNTEAFF

abundance: -
d_gene: TRBD2
v_gene: TRBV18
j_gene: TRBJ2-7
CDR3nt: TGTGCCAGCTCACAGGAGTTAGCGGGAGCTGGTTCCTACGAGCAGTACTTC
CDR3aa: CASSQELAGAGSYEQYF

abundance: few
d_gene: -
v_gene: TRBV20-1
j_gene: TRBJ2-7
CDR3nt: TGCAGTGCTAGAGATCCAAGCGGGTTCAAAAGCTCCTACGAGCAGTACTTC
CDR3aa: CSARDPSGFKSSYEQYF

abundance: -
d_gene: -
v_gene: TRBV2
j_gene: TRBJ2-1
CDR3nt: TGTGCCAGCAGTGAAGGGACTCCGGGGTACAATGAGCAGTTCTTC
CDR3aa: CASSEGTPGYNEQFF

abundance: once
d_gene: -
v_gene: TRBV7-3
j_gene: TRBJ1-6
CDR3nt: TGTGCCAGCAGCTCGACAGTCTCGGGTTCACCCCTCCACTTT
CDR3aa: CASSSTVSGSPLHF

abundance: many
d_gene: TRBD2
v_gene: TRBV10-3
j_gene: TRBJ2-2
CDR3nt: TGTGCCATCAGTGACCCCGGGTTGCGGGAGGGCTCTCGGGAGCTGTTTTTT
CDR3aa: CAISDPGLREGSRELFF

abundance: once
d_gene: -
v_gene: TRBV24-1
j_gene: TRBJ1-2
CDR3nt: TGTGCCACCAGTGATCCCCGAGGGACAAGGGGCTACACCTTC
CDR3aa: CATSDPRGTRGYTF

abundance: -
d_gene: -
v_gene: TRBV5-1
j_gene: TRBJ2-7
CDR3nt: TGCGCCAGCAGCTTGGGAAACAGCCCCTACGAGCAGTACTTC
CDR3aa: CASSLGNSPYEQYF

abundance: -
d_gene: -
v_gene: TRBV24-1
j_gene: TRBJ2-3
CDR3nt: TGTGCCACCAGTGATTTGACTCATTTATCAGGGGCACAATGGCACGATACGCAGTATTTT
CDR3aa: CATSDLTHLSGAQWHDTQYF

abundance: few
d_gene: TRBD1
v_gene: TRBV3-1
j_gene: TRBJ1-2
CDR3nt: TGTGCCAGCAGCCAAATGACAGGGGCTGCTGGCTACACCTTC
CDR3aa: CASSQMTGAAGYTF

abundance: -
d_gene: -
v_gene: TRBV19
j_gene: TRBJ1-6
CDR3nt: TGTGCCAGTAGCTCTCTGGGGGCATCACCCCTCCACTTT
CDR3aa: CASSSLGASPLHF

abundance: -
d_gene: -
v_gene: TRBV7-8
j_gene: TRBJ2-7
CDR3nt: TGTGCCAGCAGTGAATCTGAGCCCTACGAGCAGTACTTC
CDR3aa: CASSESEPYEQYF

abundance: -
d_gene: -
v_gene: TRBV20-1
j_gene: TRBJ2-7
CDR3nt: TGCAGTGCTAGTCGCGGGACTGCGAATTACGAGCAGTACTTC
CDR3aa: CSASRGTANYEQYF

abundance: -
d_gene: -
v_gene: TRBV2
j_gene: TRBJ1-1
CDR3nt: TGTGCCAGCATAAGGGTCAGGGGTAACACTGAAGCTTTCTTT
CDR3aa: CASIRVRGNTEAFF

abundance: -
d_gene: TRBD1
v_gene: TRBV7-9
j_gene: TRBJ1-2
CDR3nt: TGTGCCAGCAGCGCCTACCCCGGGACAGGGGTGGCCTACACCTTC
CDR3aa: CASSAYPGTGVAYTF

abundance: -
d_gene: TRBD1
v_gene: TRBV20-1
j_gene: TRBJ1-5
CDR3nt: TGCAGTGCTGGCAGGGGGTCGGATCAGCCCCAGCATTTT
CDR3aa: CSAGRGSDQPQHF

abundance: -
d_gene: -
v_gene: TRBV20-1
j_gene: TRBJ2-1
CDR3nt: TGCAGTGCAACCGGACAGTCTCTTGAGCAGTTCTTC
CDR3aa: CSATGQSLEQFF

abundance: -
d_gene: TRBD1
v_gene: TRBV7-9
j_gene: TRBJ2-4
CDR3nt: TGTGCCAGCAGCTTATTGCAGGGGGCGGCCAAAAACATTCAGTACTTC
CDR3aa: CASSLLQGAAKNIQYF

abundance: -
d_gene: -
v_gene: TRBV19
j_gene: TRBJ2-3
CDR3nt: TGTGCCAGTAGTACCCCCGTTCCCGGCGACACAGATACGCAGTATTTT
CDR3aa: CASSTPVPGDTDTQYF

abundance: -
d_gene: TRBD2
v_gene: TRBV7-3
j_gene: TRBJ2-1
CDR3nt: TGTGCCAGCAGCCTATCTAGCGGGAGTTGGAATGAGCAGTTCTTC
CDR3aa: CASSLSSGSWNEQFF

abundance: many
d_gene: TRBD2
v_gene: TRBV13
j_gene: TRBJ2-3
CDR3nt: TGTGCCAGCAGCTCCCGGGCGGGGGGCCGCACAGATACGCAGTATTTT
CDR3aa: CASSSRAGGRTDTQYF

abundance: -
d_gene: -
v_gene: TRBV9
j_gene: TRBJ2-7
CDR3nt: TGTGCCAGCAGCGTAAGTGGGGGGCGAGGGTACGAGCAGTACTTC
CDR3aa: CASSVSGGRGYEQYF

abundance: -
d_gene: TRBD2
v_gene: TRBV7-2
j_gene: TRBJ2-1
CDR3nt: TGTGCCAGCAGCCATCCGGGCCTAGCGGGGGGGGAGCAGTTCTTC
CDR3aa: CASSHPGLAGGEQFF

abundance: once
d_gene: -
v_gene: TRBV7-2
j_gene: TRBJ2-5
CDR3nt: TGTGCCAGCAGCTTAGACATAGTAGAGACCCAGTACTTC
CDR3aa: CASSLDIVETQYF

abundance: many
d_gene: TRBD2
v_gene: TRBV20-1
j_gene: TRBJ2-7
CDR3nt: TGCAGTGCCCTTATACCCAGCGGGAGTTCGAGCGAGCAGTACTTC
CDR3aa: CSALIPSGSSSEQYF

abundance: -
d_gene: TRBD1
v_gene: TRBV7-9
j_gene: TRBJ2-7
CDR3nt: TGTGCCAGCAGCGCCCGGACAGGGGGACGGGACGAGCAGTACTTC
CDR3aa: CASSARTGGRDEQYF

abundance: many
d_gene: -
v_gene: TRBV30
j_gene: TRBJ1-5
CDR3nt: TGTGCCTGGAGTGTGGGGGATAGCAATCAGCCCCAGCATTTT
CDR3aa: CAWSVGDSNQPQHF

abundance: -
d_gene: TRBD1
v_gene: TRBV7-3
j_gene: TRBJ2-1
CDR3nt: TGTGCCAGCAGCCCAGGGACAGGCAATGAGCAGTTCTTC
CDR3aa: CASSPGTGNEQFF

abundance: -
d_gene: TRBD2
v_gene: TRBV19
j_gene: TRBJ2-3
CDR3nt: TGTGCCAGTAGTATAGACGGGAGGACCCATACGCAGTATTTT
CDR3aa: CASSIDGRTHTQYF

abundance: few
d_gene: -
v_gene: TRBV19
j_gene: TRBJ1-3
CDR3nt: TGTGCCAGTAGTTTGGCCTCTGGAAACACCATATATTTT
CDR3aa: CASSLASGNTIYF

abundance: once
d_gene: TRBD2
v_gene: TRBV20-1
j_gene: TRBJ2-5
CDR3nt: TGCAGTGCTAGAGGTTCTTTCTGGCTAGCGGGGGCCCCACGCCTGATACAAGAGACCCAGTACTTC
CDR3aa: CSARGSFWLAGAPRLIQETQYF

abundance: -
d_gene: TRBD2
v_gene: TRBV20-1
j_gene: TRBJ2-7
CDR3nt: TGCAGTGCCCCAGGATTGACTAGCGGGATTAGGGAGCAGTACTTC
CDR3aa: CSAPGLTSGIREQYF

abundance: once
d_gene: -
v_gene: TRBV10-2
j_gene: TRBJ1-2
CDR3nt: TGCGCCAGCAGTGAGAGGGTTGAGAGACGCGGCACCTTC
CDR3aa: CASSERVERRGTF

abundance: many
d_gene: TRBD2
v_gene: TRBV7-3
j_gene: TRBJ2-3
CDR3nt: TGTGCCAGCAGTTTAGGTCCCGGACTAGCGGGGACAGATACGCAGTATTTT
CDR3aa: CASSLGPGLAGTDTQYF

abundance: -
d_gene: TRBD2
v_gene: TRBV4-2
j_gene: TRBJ2-5
CDR3nt: TGTGCCAGCAGCCAAGAATCGGGGGGTGGGGAGACCCAGTACTTC
CDR3aa: CASSQESGGGETQYF

abundance: -
d_gene: -
v_gene: TRBV4-3
j_gene: TRBJ2-3
CDR3nt: TGCGCCAGCAGCCAAGACCGGGGCACAGATACGCAGTATTTT
CDR3aa: CASSQDRGTDTQYF

abundance: -
d_gene: TRBD1
v_gene: TRBV7-9
j_gene: TRBJ2-7
CDR3nt: TGTGCCAGCAGCTTCGGGACAGGGGCTTTCTACGAGCAGTACTTC
CDR3aa: CASSFGTGAFYEQYF

abundance: many
d_gene: -
v_gene: TRBV7-6
j_gene: TRBJ2-5
CDR3nt: TGTGCCAGCCTCCCCGGGGACGTAGAGACCCAGTACTTC
CDR3aa: CASLPGDVETQYF

abundance: many
d_gene: TRBD1
v_gene: TRBV5-1
j_gene: TRBJ2-7
CDR3nt: TGCGCCAGCAGCTTGGACAGGGGGGCGGAAGAGCAGTACTTC
CDR3aa: CASSLDRGAEEQYF

abundance: -
d_gene: -
v_gene: TRBV3-1
j_gene: TRBJ2-7
CDR3nt: TGTGCCAGCAGCCAAGGCGCAGTCTACGAGCAGTACTTC
CDR3aa: CASSQGAVYEQYF

abundance: many
d_gene: TRBD2
v_gene: TRBV11-2
j_gene: TRBJ2-3
CDR3nt: TGTGCCAGCAGCTTAGACGGGAGGACCACAGATACGCAGTATTTT
CDR3aa: CASSLDGRTTDTQYF

abundance: -
d_gene: -
v_gene: TRBV5-1
j_gene: TRBJ1-1
CDR3nt: TGCGCCAGCAGCTTGGTAAAGTGGGGGACTGAAGCTTTCTTT
CDR3aa: CASSLVKWGTEAFF

abundance: many
d_gene: -
v_gene: TRBV12-3/TRBV12-4
j_gene: TRBJ2-1
CDR3nt: TGTGCCAGCAGTTTAGCTGCCTACAATGAGCAGTTCTTC
CDR3aa: CASSLAAYNEQFF